This T cell receptor beta chain came from a study of blood T cell repertoires in COVID-19. Study-level information: Acute and convalescent COVID-19 specimens originated in the United States, Italy and Spain. The analysed material was cDNA or gDNA that came from T cells, B-cell-depleted T cells, or PBMCs.

Assay: immunoSEQ multiplex PCR; the TCRdb copy retains only in-frame clones and omits some. The sample contains approximately 100,000 clones, 65% to 90% of which appear only once. Germline V CDR1 and CDR2: SGHRS, YFSETQ. Trimming pared 0 bases from V and 2 bases from J, leaving 4 bases between. The CDR3 covers 13 residues. Sequenced: peripheral blood. This sequence was found in a woman aged 80 or over with active or convalescent COVID-19. The genes are TRBV5-1 and TRBJ2-3, with D uncertain. The CDR3 here is CASSLAVTDTQYF. The CDR3 DNA reads as TGCGCCAGCAGCTTGGCTGTCACAGATACGCAGTATTTT. The whole variable domain, remainder taken from reference TRBV5-1 and TRBJ2-3, is KAGVTQTPRYLIKTRGQQVTLSCSPISGHRSVSWYQQTPGQGLQFLFEYFSETQRNKGNFPGRFSGRQFSNSRSEMNVSTLELGDSALYLCASSLAVTDTQYFGPGTRLTVL.